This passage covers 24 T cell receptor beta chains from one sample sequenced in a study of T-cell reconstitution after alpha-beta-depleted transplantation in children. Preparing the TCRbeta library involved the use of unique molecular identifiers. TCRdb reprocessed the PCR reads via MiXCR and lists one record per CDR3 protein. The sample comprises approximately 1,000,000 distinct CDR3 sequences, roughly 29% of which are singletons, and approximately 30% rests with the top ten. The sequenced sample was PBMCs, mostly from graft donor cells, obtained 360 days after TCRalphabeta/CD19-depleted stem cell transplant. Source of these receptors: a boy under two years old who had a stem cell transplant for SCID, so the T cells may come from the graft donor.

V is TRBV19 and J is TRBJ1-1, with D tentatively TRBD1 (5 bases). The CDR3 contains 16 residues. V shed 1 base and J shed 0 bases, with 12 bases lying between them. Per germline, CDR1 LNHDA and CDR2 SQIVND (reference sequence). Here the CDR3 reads CASSIGWGRMNTEAFF. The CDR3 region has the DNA TGTGCCAGTAGTATAGGATGGGGACGGATGAACACTGAAGCTTTCTTT.

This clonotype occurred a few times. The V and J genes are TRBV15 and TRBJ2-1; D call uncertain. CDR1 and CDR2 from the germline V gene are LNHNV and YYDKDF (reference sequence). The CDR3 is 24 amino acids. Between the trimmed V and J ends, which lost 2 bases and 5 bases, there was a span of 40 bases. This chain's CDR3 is CATSRYPIVWALLFSTDGNNEQFF. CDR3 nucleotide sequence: TGTGCCACCAGCAGATACCCAATTGTCTGGGCCCTCTTGTTTTCGACGGACGGAAACAATGAGCAGTTCTTC.

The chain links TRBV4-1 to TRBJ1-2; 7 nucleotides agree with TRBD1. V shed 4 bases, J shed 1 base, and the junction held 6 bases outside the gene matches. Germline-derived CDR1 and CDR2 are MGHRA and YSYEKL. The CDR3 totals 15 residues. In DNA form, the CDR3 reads TGCGCCAGCAGCCCGGGACAGCGGATTAACTATGGCTACACCTTC. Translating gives CASSPGQRINYGYTF.

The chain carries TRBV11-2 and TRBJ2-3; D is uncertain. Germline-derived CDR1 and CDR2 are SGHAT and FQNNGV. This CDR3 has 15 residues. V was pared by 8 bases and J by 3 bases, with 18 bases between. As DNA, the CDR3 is TGTGCCAGCCAGAAGGGCCGAACTTGGACAGATACGCAGTATTTT. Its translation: CASQKGRTWTDTQYF. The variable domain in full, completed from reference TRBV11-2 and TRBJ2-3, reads EAGVAQSPRYKIIEKRQSVAFWCNPISGHATLYWYQQILGQGPKLLIQFQNNGVVDDSQLPKDRFSAERLKGVDSTLKIQPAKLEDSAVYLCASQKGRTWTDTQYFGPGTRLTVL.

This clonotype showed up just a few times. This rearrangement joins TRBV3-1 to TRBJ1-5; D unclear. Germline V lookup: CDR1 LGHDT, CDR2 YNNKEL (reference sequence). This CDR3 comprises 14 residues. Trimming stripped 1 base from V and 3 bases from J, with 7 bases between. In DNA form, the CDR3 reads TGTGCCAGCAGCCAAGGAAGAGCCAATCAGCCCCAGCATTTT. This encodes CASSQGRANQPQHF. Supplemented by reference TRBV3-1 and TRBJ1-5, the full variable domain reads DTAVSQTPKYLVTQMGNDKSIKCEQNLGHDTMYWYKQDSKKFLKIMFSYNNKELIINETVPNRFSPKSPDKAHLNLHINSLELGDSAVYFCASSQGRANQPQHFGDGTRLSIL.

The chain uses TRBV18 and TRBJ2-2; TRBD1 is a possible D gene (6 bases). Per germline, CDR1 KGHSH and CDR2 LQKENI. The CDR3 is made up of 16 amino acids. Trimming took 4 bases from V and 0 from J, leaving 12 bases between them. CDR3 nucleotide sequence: TGTGCCAGCTCACTCGACCGGACAGCGAACACCGGGGAGCTGTTTTTT. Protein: CASSLDRTANTGELFF.

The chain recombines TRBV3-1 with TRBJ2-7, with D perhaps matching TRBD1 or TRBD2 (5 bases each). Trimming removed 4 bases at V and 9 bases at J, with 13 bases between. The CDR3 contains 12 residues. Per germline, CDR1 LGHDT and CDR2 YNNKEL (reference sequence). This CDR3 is CASSPDWGRQYF. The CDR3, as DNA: TGTGCCAGCAGCCCGGACTGGGGGAGGCAGTACTTC.

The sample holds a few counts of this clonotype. The CDR3 nucleotides read TGTGCCAGCAGCTTAGGCAGGGGCCGGGACGGCTACACCTTC. Translating it yields CASSLGRGRDGYTF. The genes are TRBV7-8 and TRBJ1-2; maybe TRBD1 (6 bases). Germline V CDR1 and CDR2: SGHVS, FQNEAQ. V dropped 1 base and J dropped 8 bases, with 14 bases sitting between them. The CDR3 totals 14 residues.

CDR3 DNA: TGCAGTGCTAGAGCGAGTACCTACGAGCAGTACTTC. It specifies CSARASTYEQYF. The rearrangement links TRBV20-1 to TRBJ2-7; D ambiguous. Germline V lookup: CDR1 DFQATT, CDR2 SNEGSKA (reference sequence). The CDR3 is 12 amino acids. V was pared by 1 base and J by 2 bases, with 6 bases between.

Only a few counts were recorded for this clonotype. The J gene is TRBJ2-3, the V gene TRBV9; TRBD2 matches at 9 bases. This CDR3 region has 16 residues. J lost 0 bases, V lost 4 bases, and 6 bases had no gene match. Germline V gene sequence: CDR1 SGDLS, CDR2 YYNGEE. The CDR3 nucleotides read TGTGCCAGCAGCCCCCTAGCGGGGAGTAGCACAGATACGCAGTATTTT. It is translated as CASSPLAGSSTDTQYF.

Written as DNA, the CDR3 is TGTGCCAGCAGTTGGGGGATGGGGGAGAACACTGAAGCTTTCTTT. Its protein is CASSWGMGENTEAFF. The chain carries TRBV6-5 and TRBJ1-1; TRBD1 might be the D (5 bases). CDR1 is MNHEY and CDR2 is SVGAGI in the germline V gene. V was pared by 4 bases and J by 1 base, with 13 bases between. The CDR3 runs 15 residues.

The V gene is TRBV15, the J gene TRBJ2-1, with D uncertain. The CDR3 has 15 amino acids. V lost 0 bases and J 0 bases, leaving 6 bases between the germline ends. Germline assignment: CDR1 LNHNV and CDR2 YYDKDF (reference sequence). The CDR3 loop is CATSRELISYNEQFF. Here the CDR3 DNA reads TGTGCCACCAGCAGAGAGCTGATCTCCTACAATGAGCAGTTCTTC.

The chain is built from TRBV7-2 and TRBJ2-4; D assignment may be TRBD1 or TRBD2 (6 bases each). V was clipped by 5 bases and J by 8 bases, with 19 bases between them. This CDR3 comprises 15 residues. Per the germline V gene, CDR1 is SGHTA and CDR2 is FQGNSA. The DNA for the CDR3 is TGTGCCAGCAGCGGAGGAGGGGGTCTGGGAGACATTCAGTACTTC. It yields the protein CASSGGGGLGDIQYF.

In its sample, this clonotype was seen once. The CDR3 here is CSARERTGRGHYYNEQFF. In DNA, the CDR3 is TGCAGTGCTAGAGAGCGGACAGGCAGGGGTCACTACTACAATGAGCAGTTCTTC. V gene TRBV20-1 combines with J gene TRBJ2-1, with 7 bases lining up with TRBD1. The CDR3 is 18 residues long. The germline V gene has CDR1 DFQATT and CDR2 SNEGSKA (reference sequence). J was trimmed by 3 bases and V by 0 bases; bases with no gene match: 14.

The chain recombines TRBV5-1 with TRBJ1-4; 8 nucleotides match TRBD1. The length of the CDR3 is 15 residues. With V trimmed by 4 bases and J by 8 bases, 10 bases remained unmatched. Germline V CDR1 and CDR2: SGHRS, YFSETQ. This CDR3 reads CASSPGLSGGEKLFF. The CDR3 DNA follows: TGCGCCAGCAGCCCGGGACTTTCAGGGGGCGAAAAACTGTTTTTT.

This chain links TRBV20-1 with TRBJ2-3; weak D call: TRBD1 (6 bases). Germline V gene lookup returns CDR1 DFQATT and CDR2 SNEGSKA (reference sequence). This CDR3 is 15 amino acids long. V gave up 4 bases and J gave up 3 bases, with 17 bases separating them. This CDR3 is CSATVVRGKTDTQYF. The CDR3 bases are TGCAGTGCTACCGTGGTCAGGGGTAAAACAGATACGCAGTATTTT.

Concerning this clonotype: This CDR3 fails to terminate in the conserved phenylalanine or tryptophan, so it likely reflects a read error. CDR3 coding DNA: TGTGCCAGCAGCCAAAGGGACTACCAAGAGACCCAGTACTAC. Its protein is CASSQRDYQETQYY. This chain uses TRBV7-9 with TRBJ2-5; D is possibly TRBD2 (6 bases). This CDR3 spans 14 amino acids. V lost 5 bases and J lost 0, with 10 bases in between. Germline assignment: CDR1 SEHNR and CDR2 FQNEAQ (reference sequence).

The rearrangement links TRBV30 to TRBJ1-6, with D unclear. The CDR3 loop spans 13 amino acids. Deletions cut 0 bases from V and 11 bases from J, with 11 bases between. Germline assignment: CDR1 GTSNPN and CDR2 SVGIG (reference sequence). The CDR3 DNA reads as TGTGCCTGGAGTGTCGAGGGAGATGCACCCCTCCACTTT. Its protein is CAWSVEGDAPLHF. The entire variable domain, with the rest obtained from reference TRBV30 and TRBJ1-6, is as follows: SQTIHQWPATLVQPVGSPLSLECTVEGTSNPNLYWYRQAAGRGLQLLFYSVGIGQISSEVPQNLSASRPQDRQFILSSKKLLLSDSGFYLCAWSVEGDAPLHFGNGTRLTVT.

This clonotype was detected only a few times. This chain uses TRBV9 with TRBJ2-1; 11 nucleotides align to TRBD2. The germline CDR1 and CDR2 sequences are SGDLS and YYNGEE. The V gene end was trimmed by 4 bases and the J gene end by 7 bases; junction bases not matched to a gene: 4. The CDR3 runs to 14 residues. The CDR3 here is CASSLAGGWNEQFF. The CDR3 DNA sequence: TGTGCCAGCAGCCTAGCGGGGGGTTGGAATGAGCAGTTCTTC.

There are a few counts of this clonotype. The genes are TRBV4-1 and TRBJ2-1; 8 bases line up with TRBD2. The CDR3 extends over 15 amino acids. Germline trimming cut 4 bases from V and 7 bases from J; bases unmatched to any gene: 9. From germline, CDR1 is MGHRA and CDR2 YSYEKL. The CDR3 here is CASSPLRGAGNEQFF. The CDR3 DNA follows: TGCGCCAGCAGCCCACTGCGGGGGGCAGGAAATGAGCAGTTCTTC.

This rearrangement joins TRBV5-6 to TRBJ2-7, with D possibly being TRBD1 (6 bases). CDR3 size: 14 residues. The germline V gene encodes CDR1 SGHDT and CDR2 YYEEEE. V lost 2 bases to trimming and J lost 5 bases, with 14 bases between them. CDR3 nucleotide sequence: TGTGCCAGCAGCTTATTGGACAGATTCAACGAGCAGTACTTC. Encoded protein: CASSLLDRFNEQYF.

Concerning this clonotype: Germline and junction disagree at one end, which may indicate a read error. The CDR3 nucleotides read TGCAGCGTTAAAGACCAGCAAGAGACCCAGTACTTC. It translates to CSVKDQQETQYF. The chain combines TRBV29-1 with TRBJ2-5; D uncertain. CDR1 is SQVTM and CDR2 is ANQGSEA in the germline V gene. CDR3 length: 12 amino acids.

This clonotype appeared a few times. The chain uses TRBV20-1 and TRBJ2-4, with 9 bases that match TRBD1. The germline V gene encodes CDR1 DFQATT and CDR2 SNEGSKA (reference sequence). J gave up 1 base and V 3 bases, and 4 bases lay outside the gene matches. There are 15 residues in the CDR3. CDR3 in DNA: TGCAGTGCTAGCCGACAGGGGGGGGCCAAAAACATTCAGTACTTC. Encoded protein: CSASRQGGAKNIQYF.

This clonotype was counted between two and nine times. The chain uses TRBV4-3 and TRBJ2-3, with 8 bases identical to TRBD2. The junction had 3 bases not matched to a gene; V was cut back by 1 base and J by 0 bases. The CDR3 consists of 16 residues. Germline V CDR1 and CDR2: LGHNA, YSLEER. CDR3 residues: CASSQVSGVSTDTQYF. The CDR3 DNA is TGCGCCAGCAGCCAAGTTAGCGGGGTCAGCACAGATACGCAGTATTTT.